A single sample gave rise to the 19 T cell receptor beta chains below, sequenced in a study of shared clonotypes between healthy human individuals. Clones were read by immunoSEQ multiplex PCR, and TCRdb kept only the in-frame ones, dropping some. The sample records about 530,000 clones, 60% to 80% being singletons. Input material: PBMCs. The receptors originated from a woman in her forties in good health. Some clones in this sample may be carry-over from other donors' samples.

The chain employs TRBV7-3 and TRBJ2-2; perhaps D is TRBD1 or TRBD2 (6 bases each). The CDR3 loop spans 15 amino acids. In germline, CDR1 is SGHTA, CDR2 FQGTGA. Between the trimmed V and J ends, which lost 3 bases and 6 bases, there was a span of 14 bases. The CDR3 bases are TGTGCCAGCAGCTTCACTGGGGGGCAGTCCGGGGAGCTGTTTTTT. It codes for CASSFTGGQSGELFF.

The V call is TRBV7-2, the J call TRBJ1-5; TRBD1 matches at 9 bases. This CDR3 region has 16 residues. Germline CDR1 is SGHTA and CDR2 is FQGNSA. The trim removed 5 bases at V and 4 bases at J, leaving 9 bases unmatched. The CDR3 region has the DNA TGTGCCAGCAGCCAATTATCCGGGACAGGGAATCAGCCCCAGCATTTT. This translates into CASSQLSGTGNQPQHF.

Points on this clone: The junction departs from germline at one end; a sequencing error may be responsible. The chain employs TRBV19 and TRBJ2-7; TRBD2 agrees at 9 bases. This CDR3 contains 14 residues. In germline, CDR1 is LNHDA, CDR2 SQIVND (reference sequence). Here the CDR3 reads CATSTGTSFGEQYF. In DNA, the CDR3 is TGTGCCACTAGTACCGGGACTAGCTTCGGGGAGCAGTACTTC. Full variable domain (remainder filled in from reference TRBV19 and TRBJ2-7): DGGITQSPKYLFRKEGQNVTLSCEQNLNHDAMYWYRQDPGQGLRLIYYSQIVNDFQKGDIAEGYSVSREKKESFPLTVTSAQKNPTAFYLCATSTGTSFGEQYFGPGTRLTVT.

This rearrangement joins TRBV27 to TRBJ2-7, with TRBD1 matching 8 bases. The CDR3 consists of 15 residues. V dropped 6 bases and J dropped 4; count of bases not matched to a gene: 11. CDR1 is MNHEY, CDR2 SMNVEV, per germline (reference sequence). This CDR3 reads CASRPMTGARYEQYF. DNA of the CDR3: TGTGCCAGCAGACCGATGACAGGGGCACGGTACGAGCAGTACTTC.

CDR3 DNA: TGCGCCAGCAGCCCCCGGGACACCCAAGGGATTGGAAACACCGGGGAGCTGTTTTTT. Amino acid sequence: CASSPRDTQGIGNTGELFF. The chain recombines TRBV5-1 with TRBJ2-2; D perhaps matches TRBD1 (6 bases). The germline V and J ends were trimmed by 4 bases and 2 bases, with 24 bases remaining between them. The germline gives CDR1 SGHRS, CDR2 YFSETQ. The CDR3 is made up of 19 amino acids.

The V and J genes are TRBV7-3 and TRBJ1-1, with D maybe TRBD1 (5 bases). The CDR3 totals 13 residues. Germline lookup yields CDR1 SGHTA and CDR2 FQGTGA. V was cut by 3 bases and J by 4 bases, with 9 bases left in between. The CDR3 region is CASSFSGSTEAFF. CDR3 in DNA: TGTGCCAGCAGCTTCTCAGGGTCCACTGAAGCTTTCTTT.

This CDR3 reads CASSPQGWNTIYF. The CDR3 DNA is TGTGCCAGCAGTCCTCAGGGCTGGAACACCATATATTTT. This rearrangement joins TRBV27 to TRBJ1-3; tentatively, D is TRBD1 (5 bases). This CDR3 has 13 amino acids. Germline V lookup: CDR1 MNHEY, CDR2 SMNVEV (reference sequence). The V and J ends lost 5 bases and 7 bases respectively, with 12 bases between them.

The chain has TRBV5-5 and TRBJ1-2, with D possibly TRBD1 on 6 matching bases. The V gene lost 7 bases and the J gene lost 2 bases, with 12 bases spanning the gap. In germline, CDR1 is SGHKS, CDR2 YYEKEE (reference sequence). The CDR3 spans 13 residues. CDR3 sequence: CASFSGGNYGYTF. The CDR3 DNA follows: TGTGCCAGCTTCAGCGGGGGCAACTATGGCTACACCTTC.

This chain connects TRBV10-3 to TRBJ2-7, with 7 bases matching TRBD1. This CDR3 is 12 amino acids long. Losses at the gene ends were 10 bases for V and 2 bases for J; bases not matched to a gene: 5. Germline V gene data show CDR1 as ENHRY and CDR2 as SYGVKD. The CDR3 loop is CATKTGTYEQYF. The CDR3 nucleotides read TGTGCCACTAAGACAGGGACCTACGAGCAGTACTTC.

This clone has only one observation. V usage is TRBV7-2 and J usage is TRBJ2-2; the D is unclear. There are 17 residues in the CDR3. CDR1 is SGHTA and CDR2 is FQGNSA in the germline V gene. Trimming left V 2 bases short and J 5 bases short, with 18 bases between. The CDR3 is CASSLLGQSFPTGELFF. CDR3 nucleotides: TGTGCCAGCAGCTTACTTGGGCAGTCCTTTCCTACCGGGGAGCTGTTTTTT.

This clone showed up many times. In the same sample, other DNA sequences code for this CDR3. The V gene is TRBV7-9, the J gene TRBJ1-3, with 7 bases that match TRBD1. The CDR3 loop spans 14 amino acids. Germline loops: CDR1 SEHNR, CDR2 FQNEAQ (reference sequence). Trimming took 5 bases from V and 1 from J; bases not matched to a gene: 2. Here the CDR3 DNA reads TGTGCCAGCAGCCGGGACAGTTCTGGAAACACCATATATTTT. Amino acid sequence: CASSRDSSGNTIYF.

The chain is built from TRBV28 and TRBJ2-3, with D perhaps matching TRBD2 (5 bases). CDR1 and CDR2 (germline): MDHEN, SYDVKM. Trimming shortened V by 8 bases and J by 0 bases, and 12 bases separated the two germline ends. The CDR3 length is 14 residues. The chain's CDR3 is CASHTSTSTDTQYF. CDR3 DNA sequence: TGTGCCAGCCATACTAGTACTAGCACAGATACGCAGTATTTT.

The V call is TRBV19, the J call TRBJ2-3; 9 bases fit TRBD2. Germline assignment: CDR1 LNHDA and CDR2 SQIVND (reference sequence). The CDR3 consists of 16 residues. With V trimmed by 9 bases and J by 0 bases, 10 bases remained unmatched. CDR3 DNA: TGTGCCAGCACTACTACTCTAGCGGGGAGCACAGATACGCAGTATTTT. Translation: CASTTTLAGSTDTQYF.

The chain is built from TRBV4-1 and TRBJ1-3; the D is unclear. The germline gives CDR1 MGHRA, CDR2 YSYEKL. The CDR3 has 16 residues. V was pared by 0 bases and J by 0 bases, with 9 bases between. This CDR3 reads CASSQDLPDSGNTIYF. Here the CDR3 DNA reads TGCGCCAGCAGCCAAGATCTGCCAGACTCTGGAAACACCATATATTTT.

This clone showed up just a few times. The chain has TRBV7-2 and TRBJ2-3; unclear D gene. Deletions cut 2 bases from V and 3 bases from J, with 6 bases between. This CDR3 region has 13 residues. From germline, CDR1 is SGHTA and CDR2 FQGNSA. Written as DNA, the CDR3 is TGTGCCAGCAGCTTAATCGATACAGATACGCAGTATTTT. This gives the protein CASSLIDTDTQYF. Using reference TRBV7-2 and TRBJ2-3 for the parts outside the CDR3, the full variable domain is GAGVSQSPSNKVTEKGKDVELRCDPISGHTALYWYRQSLGQGLEFLIYFQGNSAPDKSGLPSDRFSAERTGGSVSTLTIQRTQQEDSAVYLCASSLIDTDTQYFGPGTRLTVL.

The gene calls are TRBV10-3 and TRBJ2-2; D ambiguous. Trimming took 4 bases from V and 7 from J, leaving 4 bases between them. The CDR3 is 11 residues long. Per the germline V gene, CDR1 is ENHRY and CDR2 is SYGVKD. The CDR3 DNA sequence: TGTGCCATCAGTGGGGGCGGGGAGCTGTTTTTT. This codes for CAISGGGELFF.

This CDR3 reads CASSPSLGETQYF. In DNA, the CDR3 is TGTGCCAGCAGTCCTTCCCTAGGAGAGACCCAGTACTTC. The chain carries TRBV27 and TRBJ2-5; D remains ambiguous. The germline CDR1 and CDR2 sequences are MNHEY and SMNVEV (reference sequence). Trimming shortened V by 5 bases and J by 4 bases, and 11 bases separated the two germline ends. The CDR3 totals 13 residues.

V usage is TRBV2 and J usage is TRBJ1-5; tentative D call: TRBD1 (5 bases). CDR3 size: 13 residues. The V end was cut by 4 bases, the J end by 5 bases, with 9 bases between. Per germline, CDR1 SNHLY and CDR2 FYNNEI. CDR3 sequence (DNA): TGTGCCAGCAGTGGACAGAGCTATCAGCCCCAGCATTTT. It translates to CASSGQSYQPQHF.

The chain links TRBV28 to TRBJ2-1; D gene ambiguous. Germline V gene data show CDR1 as MDHEN and CDR2 as SYDVKM. CDR3 length: 13 residues. V was cut by 3 bases and J by 9 bases, with 12 bases left in between. The CDR3 region is CASSLPLGGEQFF. The CDR3 bases are TGTGCCAGCAGTTTGCCCTTGGGTGGTGAGCAGTTCTTC.